The clone carrying this TCR beta chain was seen just once. No antigen is known for it. The sample belongs to a study of cytomegalovirus exposure and HLA in healthy donors. Study-wide points: TCR beta chains numbering some 160 were designated cytomegalovirus-associated. Generally TCR sequences proved uncommon, though certain public TCRs appeared in numerous donors. In an earlier analysis, most TCR beta V segments were productive about 87% or about 30% of the time. Within the data, a cluster of highly shared sequence variants was likely a sequencing artifact.

Researchers ran the PCR with 60 Vbeta and 13 Jbeta primers. Some clones are missing from TCRdb's copy, which holds only in-frame ones; the method was immunoSEQ multiplex PCR. The sample gives some 56,000 clones, roughly 80% of which show up once; about 1.6% is in the top ten. The sample taken for sequencing was PBMCs. The receptor's source is a human donor in good health.

The CDR3 protein is CASRYTDRAGYEQYF. CDR3 nucleotide sequence: TGCGCCAGCAGATACACGGACAGGGCTGGCTACGAGCAGTACTTC. This chain uses TRBV5-1 with TRBJ2-7; 8 nucleotides line up with TRBD1. The CDR3 runs to 15 residues. The V and J ends lost 5 bases and 3 bases, in that order; junction bases with no gene match: 10. Per the germline V gene, CDR1 is SGHRS and CDR2 is YFSETQ.